One and the same sample provided the 5 T cell receptor beta chains below, sequenced in a study of metastatic and nonmetastatic thyroid tumors. All patients were treatment-naive before thyroid surgery. TCRdb recomputed clones from the PCR reads via MiXCR. The sample contains 15,000 to 20,000 clones, about a third of which appear only once. The sequencing input was tumor tissue. All receptors derive from a male donor with papillary thyroid cancer or a benign thyroid nodule (not recorded which). Some clones in this sample may be carry-over from other donors' samples.

This clone was observed many times. This chain links TRBV18 with TRBJ1-1; D ambiguous. The CDR3 runs to 14 residues. Germline V gives CDR1 KGHSH, CDR2 LQKENI. V lost 4 bases, J lost 1 base, and 10 bases lay in between. The CDR3 DNA sequence: TGTGCCAGCTCACGGACCAACGGGAACACTGAAGCTTTCTTT. The encoded protein is CASSRTNGNTEAFF.

The chain employs TRBV5-4 and TRBJ2-3, with D uncertain. The CDR3 totals 17 residues. Germline CDR1 SGHNT, CDR2 YYREEE (reference sequence). Trimming removed 0 bases at V and 1 base at J, with 15 bases between. The CDR3 region is CASSLGRTLVGTDTQYF. The CDR3 DNA reads as TGTGCCAGCAGCTTGGGACGGACCCTCGTGGGCACAGATACGCAGTATTTT.

On this clone: The germline gene is not matched at one end of the junction; a read error may be the cause. Here the CDR3 DNA reads TGCGCCAGCAGCTTCCCGGGCGGGGGGGGCTCCGAGCAGAACTTC. Protein product: CASSFPGGGGSEQNF. This chain connects TRBV5-1 to TRBJ2-7; TRBD2 agrees at 9 bases. CDR1 and CDR2 (germline): SGHRS, YFSETQ. There are 15 residues in the CDR3.

This clone has ten or more counts. A much larger clone sits a single nucleotide away, making a read error possible. Other nucleotide sequences from this sample produce the same CDR3. V is TRBV15 and J is TRBJ2-7, with D unresolved. Looked up from germline, CDR1 is LNHNV and CDR2 is YYDKDF (reference sequence). The CDR3 consists of 13 residues. This CDR3 reads CATSRDKAERQYF. The DNA of the CDR3 is TGCGCCACCAGCAGAGATAAGGCAGAGAGGCAGTACTTC.

V and J are TRBV20-1 and TRBJ2-7, with a tentative D call TRBD2 (6 bases). This CDR3 comprises 14 residues. Trimming pared 0 bases from V and 12 bases from J, leaving 21 bases between. Germline values: CDR1 DFQATT, CDR2 SNEGSKA (reference sequence). This CDR3 reads CSARDKVSGSLLYF. The CDR3 DNA sequence: TGCAGTGCTAGAGATAAAGTGAGCGGGTCCTTGTTGTACTTC.